This TCR beta chain originates from a study of Graves' ophthalmopathy and Graves' hyperthyroidism. At the level of the study: The blood sample was drawn at first diagnosis and before any treatment. Whole-study findings and limits: Detected in blood as well were most expanded thyroid clonotypes with frequency above 0.001.

This clonotype has ten or more counts. What it binds is not known. The TCR beta CDR3 regions underwent amplification from RNA transcripts. The first round was an RT-PCR with HTBI primers, and the second round was a multiplex PCR. TCRdb re-called the multiplex PCR reads through MiXCR, storing one row per CDR3 protein. The sample records a few hundred thousand distinct CDR3 sequences, roughly 17% being singletons. With 3 bases removed from V and 1 base from J, the gap between germline ends came to 6 bases. CDR3 size: 13 residues. CDR1 is SGHTA and CDR2 is FQGTGA in the germline V gene. The chain joins TRBV7-3 to TRBJ1-1; D gene unclear. This clonotype was sampled from an adult man with Graves' ophthalmopathy. Sequencing was done on a sample of peripheral blood. This chain's CDR3 is CASSFHRNTEAFF. CDR3 nucleotides: TGTGCCAGCAGCTTTCACAGGAACACTGAAGCTTTCTTT.